Following are 14 T cell receptor beta chains from one sample sequenced in a study of chemoradiotherapy in HPV16-positive cancers (dated by TCRdb to between 2021 and 2023). The library was produced with the immunoSEQ multiplex PCR assay. TCRdb mirrors the immuneACCESS table, restricted to in-frame sequences. Some clones are absent from its copies; in checked studies, under half trace to an unresolved V gene, and the reason for the others is unknown. The sample table contains about 35,000 clones; only one count was recorded for about 92% of them. Roughly 3.6% of the sample lies in the top ten. The sample was blood, taken from a patient who underwent chemoradiotherapy. These receptor sequences come from a human donor with HPV-associated anogenital cancer.

This clone was detected only once. V gene TRBV9 combines with J gene TRBJ2-1; 7 bases are shared with TRBD1. Germline values: CDR1 SGDLS, CDR2 YYNGEE. The V segment lost 3 bases and the J segment 8 bases; nucleotides outside the gene matches: 11. The CDR3 runs 15 residues. CDR3 sequence (DNA): TGTGCCAGCAGCGGCACAGGGGACCCTGGCGATGAGCAGTTCTTC. Its translation: CASSGTGDPGDEQFF.

The J gene is TRBJ1-2, the V gene TRBV7-9; TRBD1 might be the D (6 bases). Per germline, CDR1 SEHNR and CDR2 FQNEAQ (reference sequence). V lost 5 bases, J lost 4 bases, and 11 bases lay in between. The CDR3 length is 13 residues. CDR3 residues: CASSPDSVYGYTF. CDR3 nucleotide sequence: TGTGCCAGCAGCCCGGACAGTGTCTATGGCTACACCTTC.

The V and J genes are TRBV19 and TRBJ1-5; the D gene is possibly TRBD1 (5 bases). Germline assignment: CDR1 LNHDA and CDR2 SQIVND (reference sequence). The CDR3 has 14 residues. Trimming took off 9 bases at V and 5 bases at J, with 17 bases between the two ends. The DNA for the CDR3 is TGTGCCAGCAGAGGGGCCGTCCGGGATCAGCCCCAGCATTTT. Its translation is CASRGAVRDQPQHF.

The J gene is TRBJ2-7, the V gene TRBV18; no definite D call. The germline V gene encodes CDR1 KGHSH and CDR2 LQKENI. The length of the CDR3 is 14 residues. V was shortened by 3 bases and J by 3 bases, with 12 bases between the two germline ends. As DNA, the CDR3 is TGTGCCAGCTCACCTCCCAGTATAGGCTACGAGCAGTACTTC. The encoded protein is CASSPPSIGYEQYF.

DNA for the CDR3: TGTGCCAGCAGCTTAGCTGTGGGGGGATGGTATGGCTACACCTTC. Residues: CASSLAVGGWYGYTF. The genes are TRBV7-2 and TRBJ1-2, with D possibly TRBD1 on 5 matching bases. CDR1 and CDR2 (germline): SGHTA, FQGNSA. The CDR3 loop spans 15 amino acids. V was cut by 0 bases and J by 5 bases, with 13 bases left in between.

V gene TRBV5-1 combines with J gene TRBJ2-3; either TRBD1 or TRBD2 may fit D (5 bases each). Deletions cut 0 bases from V and 6 bases from J, with 20 bases between. This CDR3 is 17 amino acids long. In germline, CDR1 is SGHRS, CDR2 YFSETQ. CDR3 coding DNA: TGCGCCAGCAGCTTGGGGCACCGGGACGCTAGTGCGGATACGCAGTATTTT. Amino acid sequence: CASSLGHRDASADTQYF. The full variable domain, its missing parts supplied by reference TRBV5-1 and TRBJ2-3, is KAGVTQTPRYLIKTRGQQVTLSCSPISGHRSVSWYQQTPGQGLQFLFEYFSETQRNKGNFPGRFSGRQFSNSRSEMNVSTLELGDSALYLCASSLGHRDASADTQYFGPGTRLTVL.

This chain links TRBV6-5 with TRBJ1-2; D possibly corresponds to TRBD1 (5 bases). In germline, CDR1 is MNHEY, CDR2 SVGAGI. V was trimmed by 7 bases and J by 4 bases, leaving 10 bases between them. This CDR3 has 12 amino acids. The DNA of the CDR3 is TGTGCCAGCAAGGTTGGGGGCTATGGCTACACCTTC. Its protein is CASKVGGYGYTF.

The CDR3 sequence: CASSQVHGMNEKLFF. The DNA of the CDR3 is TGTGCCAGCAGCCAAGTACATGGCATGAATGAAAAACTGTTTTTT. The chain is built from TRBV14 and TRBJ1-4, with D unresolved. Germline CDR1 reads SGHDN; CDR2 reads FVKESK. The V gene lost 1 base and the J gene lost 5 bases, with 11 bases spanning the gap. The CDR3 totals 15 residues.

This chain links TRBV15 with TRBJ2-3; 14 positions agree with TRBD2. The CDR3 runs to 17 residues. Germline V gives CDR1 LNHNV, CDR2 YYDKDF (reference sequence). V shed 5 bases, J shed 5 bases, and the junction held 9 bases outside the gene matches. CDR3 nucleotide sequence: TGTGCCACCAGCCCGGGACTAGCGGGGGTTACCGAAGATACGCAGTATTTT. It codes for CATSPGLAGVTEDTQYF.

The V and J genes are TRBV4-3 and TRBJ2-3, with D possibly being TRBD1 (6 bases). Deletions cut 0 bases from V and 3 bases from J, with 13 bases between. The germline gives CDR1 LGHNA, CDR2 YSLEER. This CDR3 has 16 residues. In DNA form, the CDR3 reads TGCGCCAGCAGCCAAGATCGGCAGGGGCGGACAGATACGCAGTATTTT. Residues: CASSQDRQGRTDTQYF.

V gene TRBV4-1 combines with J gene TRBJ1-3, with no clear D. Germline lookup yields CDR1 MGHRA and CDR2 YSYEKL. CDR3 size: 14 residues. V was pared by 4 bases and J by 1 base, with 8 bases between. Here the CDR3 reads CASSPEGSGNTIYF. CDR3 nucleotide sequence: TGCGCCAGCAGCCCCGAAGGATCTGGAAACACCATATATTTT.

The rearrangement joins TRBV9 to TRBJ2-2, with unresolved D. V was shortened by 0 bases and J by 10 bases, with 13 bases between the two germline ends. CDR3 length: 14 amino acids. Germline V lookup: CDR1 SGDLS, CDR2 YYNGEE. CDR3 sequence (DNA): TGTGCCAGCAGCGTAGATAGGACCCCTCAGGAGCTGTTTTTT. Translated: CASSVDRTPQELFF.

The chain combines TRBV15 with TRBJ2-7, with unresolved D. The germline CDR1 and CDR2 sequences are LNHNV and YYDKDF (reference sequence). Trimming stripped 0 bases from V and 0 bases from J, with 12 bases between. The CDR3 sequence is 16 residues long. The CDR3 DNA is TGTGCCACCAGCAGAGATGTACGGGTAAGCTCCTACGAGCAGTACTTC. Amino acid sequence: CATSRDVRVSSYEQYF. The full variable domain, completed using reference TRBV15 and TRBJ2-7, is DAMVIQNPRYQVTQFGKPVTLSCSQTLNHNVMYWYQQKSSQAPKLLFHYYDKDFNNEADTPDNFQSRRPNTSFCFLDIRSPGLGDTAMYLCATSRDVRVSSYEQYFGPGTRLTVT.

The V call is TRBV19, the J call TRBJ1-5; D gene uncertain. Trimming stripped 5 bases from V and 0 bases from J, with 11 bases between. CDR3 length equals 15 residues. Per germline, CDR1 LNHDA and CDR2 SQIVND (reference sequence). This CDR3 is CASSWAGLSNQPQHF. The CDR3 coding sequence is TGTGCCAGTAGTTGGGCAGGCCTTAGCAATCAGCCCCAGCATTTT.